The rows below give T cell receptor beta chains drawn from one sample of a study of breast tumors, draining lymph nodes, adjacent tissues. TCRdb re-derived calls from the multiplex PCR reads in MiXCR, one entry per CDR3 protein. Of around 140,000 distinct CDR3 sequences listed, around a third are singletons. Sequenced sample: axillary lymph node tissue. These receptor sequences come from a female donor with breast cancer. Some clones in this sample may be carry-over from other donors' samples. CDR3s include the opening cysteine and the closing phenylalanine or tryptophan. A D gene is named only where the DNA matches it firmly. Clone size is not always given. Where it is, it says once, few, many or a class for expanded clones.

D gene	clone size	V gene	J gene	CDR3 DNA	CDR3 protein
-	-	TRBV5-6	TRBJ1-4	TGTGCCAGCAGCCCCATGGACAGTAGTAATGAAAAACTGTTTTTT	CASSPMDSSNEKLFF
TRBD1	few	TRBV6-1	TRBJ1-5	TGTGCCAGCAGTGAAGCCCGACAGGGTTATCAGCCCCAGCATTTT	CASSEARQGYQPQHF
TRBD1	many	TRBV20-1	TRBJ1-4	TGCAGTGCTAAACCAGGGGGCCTTAATGAAAAACTGTTTTTT	CSAKPGGLNEKLFF
TRBD1	many	TRBV12-3/TRBV12-4	TRBJ1-5	TGTGCCAGCAGTCGATGGGACAGGGGGTATAGCAATCAGCCCCAGCATTTT	CASSRWDRGYSNQPQHF
-	-	TRBV29-1	TRBJ1-2	TGCAGCGTCTCGGGGGGGACCCACTATGGCTACACCTTC	CSVSGGTHYGYTF
-	-	TRBV20-1	TRBJ1-5	TGCAGTGCCGCCAGGGAGGGGTGCACAGATACGCAGCATTTT	CSAAREGCTDTQHF
-	many	TRBV6-5	TRBJ2-1	TGTGCCAGCAGTCCCGCCGGGTTCTCCTACAATGAGCAGTTCTTC	CASSPAGFSYNEQFF
TRBD2	many	TRBV10-3	TRBJ2-1	TGTGCCATCAGTGGGGAAAGCGGGGGGGCATCCAATGAGCAGTTCTTC	CAISGESGGASNEQFF
TRBD1	many	TRBV6-5	TRBJ2-5	TGTGCCAGCAGTTTCACGGGGACAGGGGATGGGGAGACCCAGTACTTC	CASSFTGTGDGETQYF
-	-	TRBV6-5	TRBJ2-7	TGTGCCAGCAGTTCTCAGAGGGGGACAAACTACGAGCGGTACTTC	CASSSQRGTNYERYF
-	many	TRBV12-3/TRBV12-4	TRBJ2-5	TGTGCCAGCACCATAAGAGACAGGTCCCCTCAAGAGACCCAGTACTTC	CASTIRDRSPQETQYF
TRBD1	many	TRBV6-1	TRBJ2-1	TGTGCCAGCAACCCGACAGGGGCGGATGAGCAGTTCTTC	CASNPTGADEQFF
-	-	TRBV19	TRBJ1-6	TGTGCCAGTAGTGTTAGGGGGTGGGGCAATTCACCCCTCCACTTT	CASSVRGWGNSPLHF